This T cell receptor beta chain was recorded in a study of blood T cells in healthy people across ages. This clonotype has at least ten counts. Per sample, a minimum of 6 million PBMCs were isolated. With a J-beta primer mix and a sample-barcoded 5' primer, a second PCR ran roughly 7 to 11 cycles. A tag from a template-switch adaptor with 12 random nucleotides marked each cDNA molecule. One entry per CDR3 protein results from TCRdb running MiXCR on the 5' RACE reads. The sample contains more than 800,000 distinct CDR3 sequences, about 28% of which appear only once. The source is a woman older than 75 in good health. Sequences were obtained from blood.

CDR3 loop: CASSLDPRISIRAVNQPQHF. DNA of the CDR3: TGTGCCAGCAGCTTGGACCCAAGGATTTCGATCAGGGCTGTTAATCAGCCCCAGCATTTT. This chain connects TRBV5-6 to TRBJ1-5, with D maybe TRBD1 (5 bases). Trimming removed 0 bases from V and 4 bases from J, with 26 bases in between. Per the germline V gene, CDR1 is SGHDT and CDR2 is YYEEEE. This CDR3 spans 20 amino acids. The full variable domain, rest sourced from reference TRBV5-6 and TRBJ1-5, is DAGVTQSPTHLIKTRGQQVTLRCSPKSGHDTVSWYQQALGQGPQFIFQYYEEEERQRGNFPDRFSGHQFPNYSSELNVNALLLGDSALYLCASSLDPRISIRAVNQPQHFGDGTRLSIL.